The present T cell receptor (beta chain) was sequenced within a study of T-cell reconstitution after alpha-beta-depleted transplantation in children. The authors prepared the TCRbeta library with unique molecular identifiers. One entry per CDR3 protein, called by TCRdb with MiXCR from the PCR reads. The sample comprises approximately 200,000 distinct CDR3 sequences, roughly 15% of which are singletons, and about 13% rests with the top ten. CDR1 is SNHLY and CDR2 is FYNNEI in the germline V gene. Unmatched junction bases numbered 12, after V lost 7 bases and J lost 6 bases. The CDR3 is 15 residues long.

This chain links TRBV2 with TRBJ2-1, with 7 bases lining up with TRBD2. Sequenced here: PBMCs from the stem cell graft donor, sampled from the stem cell graft. The receptor was isolated from a human donor who donated a stem cell graft to a child with acute lymphoblastic leukemia. The CDR3 coding sequence is TGTGCCAGCACGGGCCTACGCGGGGAGGGCAATGAGCAGTTCTTC. Translated, it gives CASTGLRGEGNEQFF.